Listed here is a single TCR beta chain. Participants had their cohort set by participant-reported clinical history. V lost 0 bases, J lost 7 bases, and 11 bases lay in between. CDR1 and CDR2 from the germline V gene are SGHRS and YFSETQ. The CDR3 runs to 14 residues. The sample belongs to a study of blood T cell repertoires in COVID-19. The wider study: Nucleic acid was either cDNA or gDNA, and it came from T cells, B-cell-depleted T cells, or PBMCs.

Authors' data handling: Nucleated cell number was recorded as an estimate derived from reference gene primer amplification. Some clones are missing from TCRdb's copy, which holds only in-frame ones; the method was immunoSEQ multiplex PCR. The DNA was the basis for D and trimming; V, J and clone size are from that table. The sample carries over 150,000 clones, roughly 80% recorded once. Sequencing was carried out using PBMCs or T cells enriched from blood (not recorded which). The source is a man aged 45-60 years who had recovered from COVID-19. V is TRBV5-1 and J is TRBJ1-5; no clear D. The CDR3 sequence is CASSLGESGQPQHF. CDR3 nucleotides: TGCGCCAGCAGCTTGGGGGAGTCCGGGCAGCCCCAGCATTTT.